This T cell receptor (beta chain) was sequenced in a study of CD8 T cells in ankylosing spondylitis. This clonotype was detected many times. TCRdb re-called the 5' RACE reads through MiXCR, storing one row per CDR3 protein. There are 200,000 to 250,000 distinct CDR3 sequences in the sample; roughly 8% occur only once, and about 5% lies in the top ten. Per the germline V gene, CDR1 is SQVTM and CDR2 is ANQGSEA. J gave up 7 bases and V 5 bases, and 4 bases lay outside the gene matches. The CDR3 is 11 amino acids. The source of this sequence is a female donor with ankylosing spondylitis or in good health (not recorded which). The chain employs TRBV29-1 and TRBJ1-2; 7 bases map to TRBD1. The specimen sequenced was blood, either unsorted or a sorted T cell fraction (not recorded which). This CDR3 is CSVLGGLGYTF. DNA for the CDR3: TGCAGCGTTCTAGGGGGCCTTGGCTACACCTTC.